This T cell receptor beta chain was identified during a study of regulatory T cells in long-lasting Graves disease (dated by TCRdb to the early 2020s). Turning to the overall study: In the newly diagnosed Graves' disease group, patients had been taking antithyroid drugs for less than 3 months. Peripheral blood TCR sequencing and RNA sequencing compared persistent Graves' disease patients with newly diagnosed Graves' disease patients. The study was registered as a clinical trial and conducted in China. A total of roughly 35 samples underwent TCR sequencing: some 13 from persistent and approximately 20 from newly diagnosed Graves' disease patients.

The library was made by multiplex PCR. The sample was run on an Illumina HiSeq 4000. iRepertoire HTBI primers and Arm-PCR amplification of CDR3 regions were used to construct TCR beta libraries. Gel purification was performed on PCR products prior to sequencing. In the authors' own workflow: Gene usage analysis of CDR3 amino acid clonotypes relied on the 55 to 80 TRBV and about 13 TRBJ segments identified across samples. Filtered high-quality paired reads were merged into contigs using COPE and FqMerger. Contigs were aligned with BLAST to IMGT TRBV, TRBD and TRBJ reference genes, and CDR3 was defined per IMGT. Clonotypes above 0.1% frequency were classified as highly expanded clones. Shannon entropy served as the measure of repertoire diversity, while the Gini coefficient captured V-J evenness. Clonotypes shared by more than one individual were considered public. TCRdb passed the public sequencing reads through fastp at Q25 and MiXCR, retaining productive beta sequences. One record per CDR3 amino acid sequence lists the most common genes and DNA. V and J calls and clone size were set by TCRdb, not the authors. This sample holds 380,000 or so distinct CDR3 sequences; under 20% were observed only once. The top ten hold 20% to 25% of the sample.

Ends trimmed: V by 3 bases, J by 4 bases; bases unmatched to a gene: 5. Spanning cysteine to phenylalanine, the CDR3 consists of 15 amino acids. Of all the DNA, just the CDR3 is kept, 45 bases in frame from base 1. Findings and caveats that apply to the study as a whole: The small sample size was acknowledged by the authors as a limitation that may reduce accuracy. Patients with persistent disease shared more public clonotypes (over 2,500) than newly diagnosed patients did (more than 900). Because the primary lesion, thyroid tissue, could not be accessed, the study looked at peripheral blood alone. Persistent Graves' disease patients showed lower TCR Shannon entropy and fewer highly expanded clones than newly diagnosed patients, suggesting clonal expansion. Preferential use of TRBV28, TRBJ1-2 and TRBJ2-5 was observed in persistent disease, whereas TRBV20-1 and TRBJ2-1 were favored in newly diagnosed disease. Sequencing and analysis were restricted to the TCR beta chain.

The time point label of this sample denotes: newly diagnosed GD, antithyroid drugs for less than 3 months. RNA was extracted from PBMCs in TRIzol for both TCR sequencing and RNA sequencing. The diagnosis of Graves' disease followed American Thyroid Association guidelines. Patients were recruited from an endocrinology department in Xi'an, China. From each patient, nine milliliters of peripheral blood was collected into an EDTA anticoagulant tube. PBMCs were isolated by Ficoll Paque Plus density gradient separation without further T cell sorting. An Agilent 2100 Bioanalyzer and agarose gel were used to check RNA quality, while a NanoDrop 2000 measured RNA concentration. Only a few counts were recorded for this clonotype. Its specific antigen is unknown. Base quality data are lacking; no much larger clone is found one base away. Separately, the same data were catalogued under a study of T cells in Graves' hyperthyroidism and ophthalmopathy. Per that second paper: Stable Graves' hyperthyroidism was defined as no progression to ophthalmopathy during 18 months of follow-up. The hyperthyroidism patients were between 18 and 65 years old and newly diagnosed, with a disease duration of less than 2 months. Patients with uncontrolled infections, other autoimmune diseases, pregnancy or lactation were excluded. Diagnoses were based on clinical symptoms, serum thyroxine and TRAb, thyroid ultrasound and orbital computed tomography. A first-round RT-PCR of the TCR CDR3 used the HTBI primer set with the Qiagen OneStep RT-PCR kit. Blood samples also contained most of the expanded thyroid clonotypes (frequency above 0.001), which suggests that blood repertoires may reflect thyroid immune responses. Ophthalmopathy was separated from stable hyperthyroidism by a 13 V-J signature model, with around 90% sensitivity and about 81% specificity obtained in cross-validation and 80%/75% obtained in testing. In validation, the model predicted progression to ophthalmopathy a median of about 6.5 months before onset, with about 64% sensitivity and roughly 73% specificity. To identify TCR V-J signatures that set the groups apart, the researchers used a discovery cohort of about a hundred patients, made up of about 44 with Graves' ophthalmopathy and some 58 with stable Graves' hyperthyroidism. Whether ophthalmopathy could be predicted prospectively was tested in an independent validation cohort made up of about 18 hyperthyroidism patients plus 17 patients who later progressed to ophthalmopathy. The 75 to 100 discovery patients were randomly split 7:3 into training and test sets. Thyroid tissue and blood T-cell repertoires from several Graves' hyperthyroidism patients were also compared in the study. After sampling, hyperthyroidism patients received methimazole starting at 30 mg daily, and ophthalmopathy patients received high-dose intravenous methylprednisolone. A second multiplex PCR round built the libraries, followed by size selection and purification. The libraries were sequenced on an Illumina HiSeq2000 using paired-end 100 bp reads. Raw data were processed with SOAPnuke, discarding reads with adapters, uncalled bases, mean Phred below 15, or no exact constant-primer or identifier match. High-quality paired reads were merged with COPE v1.2.5, and unique nucleotide sequences were defined as clonotypes. MiTCR v1.1 was used to align the clonotypes against IMGT TRBV, TRBD and TRBJ reference segments. Analysis was restricted to V-J combinations with a frequency above 0.0001, which covered 99% to 99.2% of repertoires. The TCS score was defined as the ratio of F50 (clonal expansion) to E x V (chaos), calculated using BLOSUM62-based TCRdist between CDR3 peptides within each V-J. Welch's t-statistics and random forest reduced roughly 540 V-J features to roughly 13, which were used in a naive Bayes classifier (R e1071). No statistical method was used to fix the sample size in advance, and group allocation was not hidden from the investigators. According to the paper, TCR Vbeta CDR3 sequencing was carried out on roughly 130 peripheral blood samples, which came from approximately 41 ophthalmopathy, 70 to 80 hyperthyroidism and some 17 progressor patients.

In this chain, TRBV12-3 or TRBV12-4 is recombined with TRBJ2-2; a stretch of 7 junction bases matches TRBD1. This material consisted of peripheral blood mononuclear cells (PBMCs), taken at new diagnosis, from a patient treated with antithyroid drugs. The clonotype was recovered from a woman aged 18-29 years with Graves disease. Donor details come from another sample of the same person, matched by shared clones. In nucleotide form, the sequence is TGTGCCAGCAGTTTCGCAGGGGGTAGCACCGGGGAGCTGTTTTTT. Translated, this is CASSFAGGSTGELFF.